This paragraph covers one TCR beta chain sequence. Its specific antigen is unknown. The record has no base qualities; no much larger clone is one base away. The sample originates from a study of Ad26.COV2.S vaccination and SARS-CoV-2 variants (dated by TCRdb to the early 2020s). For the study in its entirety: Donors in the vaccine arm were drawn from COV1001, a multicentre, randomized, double-blind, placebo-controlled phase I-IIa trial testing Ad26.COV2.S in healthy adults. A total of 32 samples were included in the TCR-sequenced set, comprising around 19 Ad26.COV2.S vaccine recipients, 5 placebo recipients and 8 SARS-CoV-2 convalescent individuals. Trial participants were randomized into five groups of five, in which low-dose or high-dose Ad26.COV2.S was given once or twice, or placebo was given on both occasions. The specificity and breadth of SARS-CoV-2-reactive T cell receptors after Ad26.COV2.S vaccination were assessed by TCRbeta repertoire sequencing. Throughout the experiments and outcome assessment, investigators stayed blinded to trial group allocation. Ad26.COV2.S was administered intramuscularly at a dose of 5x10^10 or 1x10^11 viral particles, either as one shot or as two shots given 56 days apart. What the work shows at the level of the full study, not this receptor alone: It was noted by the authors that total T cell responses may have been underestimated by the TCR breadth and depth analyses. Non-spike TCR breadth was comparable between vaccine and placebo recipients, consistent with the vaccine containing only spike. Compared with placebo recipients, Ad26.COV2.S recipients showed higher spike-specific TCR breadth (P = 0.0014). The study was not powered for comparison of responses between vaccine doses or regimens. Substantial breadth of spike-specific CD8+ and CD4+ T cell responses was reported after vaccination.

The immunoSEQ Assay was used to sequence TCRbeta CDR3 regions. After extraction, genomic DNA underwent amplification by bias-controlled multiplex PCR, followed by high-throughput sequencing. The original methods were these. To quantify the absolute abundance of each unique TCRbeta CDR3 region, sequences were collapsed and filtered. Usable DNA was measured by amplifying reference genes present in all nucleated cells, and TCRbeta template counts were normalized to that usable DNA to estimate T cell fraction. Repertoire TCRs were annotated as SARS-CoV-2-specific by exact matching of V gene, CDR3 amino acid sequence and J gene to a known reactive TCR set. The reference SARS-CoV-2 TCR set was obtained from MIRA and was filtered for enrichment in COVID-19-positive ImmuneCODE repertoires, whereby public or cross-reactive TCRs were removed. Using the MIRA antigens, annotated TCRs were further analysed by specific ORF or by position within an ORF. Breadth was defined as annotated unique rearrangements over total unique productive rearrangements; depth was the summed frequency of those rearrangements. TCR breadth was compared between groups using two-sided Wilcoxon rank-sum tests. TCRdb took over this immuneACCESS table, retaining in-frame rearrangements with V and J assigned. Such tables are incomplete; in checked studies, under half of the missing clones stem from an unresolved V gene, and the remainder is unexplained. That table is the source of V, J and clone size, and D and trimming were worked out from the DNA. The sample contains about 680,000 clones, around 89% of them found a single time. The ten largest account for about 1.5% of the sample.

This specimen's treatment or condition label, per the study, means: some 20 received Ad26.COV2.S at low or high dose, single or two shots; five or six received placebo; per-sample allocation not given. For vaccine and placebo recipients, the sequenced repertoires came from samples collected on day 63 after the first injection. Between 29 July and 7 August 2020, Cohort 1b enrolled 20 to 30 adults aged 18-55 years at one site in Boston, USA. Ad26.COV2.S consisted of a replication-incompetent adenovirus type 26 vector by which a prefusion-stabilized SARS-CoV-2 spike protein from the original Wuhan strain was expressed. V and J are truncated by 0 bases and 8 bases respectively, leaving an intervening sequence of 9 bases. The CDR3 holds 13 amino acids from the cysteine to the phenylalanine. This entry keeps only the CDR3 DNA: 39 bases, framed from base 1. Via the germline V gene, CDR1 is MGHRA and CDR2 YSYEKL.

The specimen comprised peripheral blood, sampled in a trial of Ad26.COV2.S vaccine versus placebo. Recombination joined TRBV4-1 with TRBJ2-3; there is no confident call for the D gene. The receptor's source is a person aged 18-60 years who received the Ad26.COV2.S COVID-19 vaccine or a placebo. The CDR3: CASSQEVAGTQYF. DNA sequence: TGCGCCAGCAGCCAAGAGGTAGCAGGTACGCAGTATTTT.